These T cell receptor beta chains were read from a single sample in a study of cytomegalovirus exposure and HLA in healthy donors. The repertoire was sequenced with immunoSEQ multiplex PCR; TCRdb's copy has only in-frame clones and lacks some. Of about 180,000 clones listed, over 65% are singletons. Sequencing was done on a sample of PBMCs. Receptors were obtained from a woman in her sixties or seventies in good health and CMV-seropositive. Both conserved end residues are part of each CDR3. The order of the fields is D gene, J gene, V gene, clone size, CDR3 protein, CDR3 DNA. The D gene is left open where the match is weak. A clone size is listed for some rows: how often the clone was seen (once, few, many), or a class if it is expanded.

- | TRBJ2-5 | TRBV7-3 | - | CASSFGAQETQYF | TGTGCCAGCAGCTTTGGGGCTCAAGAGACCCAGTACTTC
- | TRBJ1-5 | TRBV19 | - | CASSIQGPNQPQHF | TGTGCCAGTAGTATACAGGGTCCTAATCAGCCCCAGCATTTT
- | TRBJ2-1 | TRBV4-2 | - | CASSQDRGFRVSDEQFF | TGTGCCAGCAGCCAAGACCGAGGTTTTCGGGTTAGCGATGAGCAGTTCTTC
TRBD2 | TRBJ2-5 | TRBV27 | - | CASSLSAGDDETQYF | TGTGCCAGCAGTTTATCGGCGGGAGATGATGAGACCCAGTACTTC
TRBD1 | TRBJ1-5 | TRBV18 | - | CASSPDRVVGSNQPQHF | TGTGCCAGCTCACCGGACAGGGTAGTTGGGAGCAATCAGCCCCAGCATTTT
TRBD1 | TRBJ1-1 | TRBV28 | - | CAIGQGAVNTEAFF | TGTGCCATAGGACAGGGGGCTGTGAACACTGAAGCTTTCTTT
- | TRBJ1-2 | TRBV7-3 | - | CASSRGHDDGYTF | TGTGCCAGCAGCCGTGGACACGACGATGGCTACACCTTC
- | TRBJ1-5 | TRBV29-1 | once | CSVALGGGDQPQHF | TGCAGCGTGGCCCTGGGGGGGGGAGACCAGCCCCAGCATTTT
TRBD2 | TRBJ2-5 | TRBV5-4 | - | CASSRTSGGFQETQYF | TGTGCCAGCAGCCGTACTAGCGGGGGGTTTCAAGAGACCCAGTACTTC
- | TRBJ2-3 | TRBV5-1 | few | CASSFQTSDTQYF | TGCGCCAGCAGCTTCCAAACTTCAGATACGCAGTATTTT
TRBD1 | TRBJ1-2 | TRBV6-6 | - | CASSPRQGPGYTF | TGTGCCAGCAGTCCCAGACAGGGTCCTGGCTACACCTTC
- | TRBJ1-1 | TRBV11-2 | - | CASSSMGSYNTEAFF | TGTGCCAGCAGCTCCATGGGCAGCTATAACACTGAAGCTTTCTTT
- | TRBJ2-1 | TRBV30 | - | CAWNPSTDNEQFF | TGTGCCTGGAATCCCAGTACCGACAATGAGCAGTTCTTC
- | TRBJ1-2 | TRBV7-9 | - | CASSGPGTHYGYTF | TGTGCCAGCAGCGGGCCCGGGACTCACTATGGCTACACCTTC
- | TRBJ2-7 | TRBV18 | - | CASSPGGYEQYF | TGTGCCAGCTCACCGGGGGGTTACGAGCAGTACTTC
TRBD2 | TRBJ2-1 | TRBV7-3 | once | CASSQTSGTNEQFF | TGTGCCAGCAGCCAGACTAGCGGGACCAATGAGCAGTTCTTC
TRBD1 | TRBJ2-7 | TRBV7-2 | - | CASSLEGTGPYEQYF | TGTGCCAGCAGCTTAGAGGGGACAGGCCCCTACGAGCAGTACTTC
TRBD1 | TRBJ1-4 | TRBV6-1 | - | CASMRQGTEKLFF | TGTGCCAGCATGAGACAGGGGACGGAAAAACTGTTTTTT
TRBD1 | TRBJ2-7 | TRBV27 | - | CASSPGTGRREQYF | TGTGCCAGCAGTCCCGGGACAGGGAGAAGAGAGCAGTACTTC
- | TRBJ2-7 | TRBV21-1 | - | CATLPGRGPSGRHVHEQYF | TGTGCCACCTTACCTGGGCGGGGGCCTAGCGGGAGGCATGTCCACGAGCAGTACTTC
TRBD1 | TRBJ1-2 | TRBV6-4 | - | CASSDSGTGVTYTF | TGTGCCAGCAGTGACTCCGGGACAGGGGTTACCTACACCTTC
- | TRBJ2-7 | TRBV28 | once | CASSLGGAVYEQYF | TGTGCCAGCAGTTTAGGGGGGGCGGTCTACGAGCAGTACTTC
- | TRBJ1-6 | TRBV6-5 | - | CASSYSQEENSPLHF | TGTGCCAGCAGTTACTCCCAGGAGGAGAATTCACCCCTCCACTTT
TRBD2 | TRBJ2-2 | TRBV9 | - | CASSTGTRVPGELFF | TGTGCCAGCAGCACAGGGACTAGGGTTCCCGGGGAGCTGTTTTTT
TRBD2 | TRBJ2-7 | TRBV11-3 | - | CASSLGEGYEQYF | TGTGCCAGCAGCTTGGGGGAGGGCTACGAGCAGTACTTC
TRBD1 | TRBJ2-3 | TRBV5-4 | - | CASRGRGITDTQYF | TGTGCCAGCAGAGGCAGGGGGATAACAGATACGCAGTATTTT
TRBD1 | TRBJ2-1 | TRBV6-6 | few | CASSYAGTDSYNEQFF | TGTGCCAGCAGTTACGCCGGGACAGACTCCTACAATGAGCAGTTCTTC
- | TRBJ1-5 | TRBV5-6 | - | CASSSSAGGGNQPQHF | TGTGCCAGCAGCTCTTCCGCGGGGGGCGGGAATCAGCCCCAGCATTTT
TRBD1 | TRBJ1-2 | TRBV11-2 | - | CASSLQGAGGYTF | TGTGCCAGCAGCTTACAGGGGGCGGGCGGCTACACCTTC
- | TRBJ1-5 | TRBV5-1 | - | CASSLGDTSNQPQHF | TGCGCCAGCAGCTTGGGGGACACTAGCAATCAGCCCCAGCATTTT
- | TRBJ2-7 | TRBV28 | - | CASRGGVGYEQYF | TGTGCCAGCAGAGGGGGGGTGGGCTACGAGCAGTACTTC
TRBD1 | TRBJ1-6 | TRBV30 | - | CAWSVGGTAYNSPLHF | TGTGCCTGGAGTGTAGGCGGGACAGCTTATAATTCACCCCTCCACTTT
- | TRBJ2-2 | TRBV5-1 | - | CASSFGIGELFF | TGCGCCAGCAGCTTTGGCATCGGGGAGCTGTTTTTT
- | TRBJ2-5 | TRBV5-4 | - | CASSLEPRETQYF | TGTGCCAGCAGCTTGGAACCTAGAGAGACCCAGTACTTC
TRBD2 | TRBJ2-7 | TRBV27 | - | CASSQSSGGFYEQYF | TGTGCCAGCAGCCAATCTAGCGGGGGGTTCTACGAGCAGTACTTC
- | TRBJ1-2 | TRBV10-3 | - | CASRGARDGYTF | TGTGCCAGCCGTGGAGCCCGGGATGGCTACACCTTC
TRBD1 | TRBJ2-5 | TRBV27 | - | CASRRGQGWSETQYF | TGTGCCAGCCGCCGTGGACAGGGATGGTCAGAGACCCAGTACTTC
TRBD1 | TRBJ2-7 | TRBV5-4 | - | CASSRARDRVREQYF | TGTGCCAGCAGCCGAGCCCGGGACAGGGTTCGGGAGCAGTACTTC
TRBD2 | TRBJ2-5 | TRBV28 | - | CASISNLGLAVQETQYF | TGTGCCAGCATTTCTAACTTGGGGCTAGCGGTCCAAGAGACCCAGTACTTC